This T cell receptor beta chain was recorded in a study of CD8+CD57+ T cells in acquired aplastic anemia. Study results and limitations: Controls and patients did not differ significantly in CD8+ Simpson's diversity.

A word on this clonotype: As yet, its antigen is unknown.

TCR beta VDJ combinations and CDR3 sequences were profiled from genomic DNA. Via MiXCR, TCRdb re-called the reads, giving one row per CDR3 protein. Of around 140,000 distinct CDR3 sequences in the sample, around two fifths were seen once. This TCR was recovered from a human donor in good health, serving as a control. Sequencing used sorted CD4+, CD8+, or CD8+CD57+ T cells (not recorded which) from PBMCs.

CDR3 DNA sequence: TGTGCCAGCAGCGTAGTGCTAGCGGTAGTCCAGACCCAGTACTTC. It encodes CASSVVLAVVQTQYF. This sequence joins TRBV9 and TRBJ2-5; TRBD2 matches 7 bases. Germline values: CDR1 SGDLS, CDR2 YYNGEE. This CDR3 spans 15 amino acids. V lost 0 bases, J lost 6 bases, and 8 bases stayed unmatched.